The rows below give T cell receptor beta chains drawn from one sample of a study of blood T cell repertoires in COVID-19. This table comes from immunoSEQ multiplex PCR, and its TCRdb copy is limited to in-frame clones, with some not included. The data contain more than 300,000 clones, roughly 90% of them singletons. Material: peripheral blood. The receptors stem from a man aged 18 to 35 who had recovered from COVID-19. The CDR3 runs from the conserved cysteine through the conserved F or W. D genes are given only for firm matches. The listing skips clone size in some rows; elsewhere it reads once, few, many or a size class.

len	v_gene	abundance	j_gene	d_gene	CDR3nt	CDR3aa
14	TRBV6-5	-	TRBJ2-2	-	TGTGCCAGCACATTAGCACCGGACACCGGGGAGCTGTTTTTT	CASTLAPDTGELFF
17	TRBV7-2	once	TRBJ2-5	TRBD2	TGTGCCAGCAGCTCCCAGGGAGCGGGGGGGCCTCTGGAGACCCAGTACTTC	CASSSQGAGGPLETQYF
13	TRBV7-2	-	TRBJ2-3	-	TGTGCCAGCCTAGTGGCGGGGTCGGATACGCAGTATTTT	CASLVAGSDTQYF
14	TRBV7-2	-	TRBJ1-2	-	TGTGCCAGCAGCCCCAGGGTAGGGAACTATGGCTACACCTTC	CASSPRVGNYGYTF
16	TRBV9	-	TRBJ1-3	-	TGTGCCAGCAGCGTAGGCCAGGCGTACTCTGGAAACACCATATATTTT	CASSVGQAYSGNTIYF
14	TRBV4-3	-	TRBJ2-3	-	TGCGCCAGCAGCGACATATCTAGCACAGATACGCAGTATTTT	CASSDISSTDTQYF
15	TRBV19	few	TRBJ1-1	-	TGTGCCACGACAAGACCGGGAGTAATGAACACTGAAGCTTTCTTT	CATTRPGVMNTEAFF
14	TRBV6-5	-	TRBJ2-1	TRBD2	TGTGCCAGCAGCATACTAGCGGCTGACAATGAGCAGTTCTTC	CASSILAADNEQFF
16	TRBV7-9	-	TRBJ1-2	TRBD1	TGTGCCAGCAGCTTAGCGCTGGGACAGATCCACTATGGCTACACCTTC	CASSLALGQIHYGYTF
14	TRBV9	-	TRBJ2-1	-	TGTGCCAGCAGCGTAGAAACAGGGAACAATGAGCAGTTCTTC	CASSVETGNNEQFF
12	TRBV11-3	-	TRBJ2-1	-	TGTGCCAGCAGCTCCAGGGATAATGAGCAGTTCTTC	CASSSRDNEQFF
15	TRBV6-5	once	TRBJ2-1	TRBD2	TGTGCCAGCACCTCCATGGCGGGGGGCTACAATGAGCAGTTCTTC	CASTSMAGGYNEQFF
15	TRBV2	-	TRBJ1-5	TRBD1	TGTGCCAGCAGTGGGCGACAGGGGGTCAATCAGCCCCAGCATTTT	CASSGRQGVNQPQHF
19	TRBV5-1	-	TRBJ1-6	-	TGCGCCAGCAGCTTGGCCGCGGGGGCAGGCAGGAATGTTGATTCACCCCTCCACTTT	CASSLAAGAGRNVDSPLHF
15	TRBV5-1	-	TRBJ2-3	-	TGCGCCAGCAGCTTGAGGGACTCTAGCACAGATACGCAGTATTTT	CASSLRDSSTDTQYF
13	TRBV10-3	-	TRBJ2-1	-	TGTGCCATCAGTCCCCACGGGTCGAATGAGCAGTTCTTC	CAISPHGSNEQFF
11	TRBV12-3/TRBV12-4	-	TRBJ1-3	-	TGTGCCAGCCGTTCAGGAAACACCATATATTTT	CASRSGNTIYF
16	TRBV25-1	once	TRBJ2-5	-	TGTGCCAGCAGTGAATTAGGATTGACAGGCGGGGAGACCCAGTACTTC	CASSELGLTGGETQYF
16	TRBV7-8	-	TRBJ2-1	TRBD2	TGTGCCAGCAGCTTAGGACTAGCGGGGCTGGTGAATGAGCAGTTCTTC	CASSLGLAGLVNEQFF
18	TRBV7-8	-	TRBJ2-5	TRBD2	TGTGCCAGCAGCTTAGCAGCCGGGACTAGCGGGCCCAAAGAGACCCAGTACTTC	CASSLAAGTSGPKETQYF
14	TRBV18	-	TRBJ2-1	-	TGTGCCAGCTCGCCGGACAGAGGCTACAATGAGCAGTTCTTC	CASSPDRGYNEQFF
15	TRBV11-2	-	TRBJ2-1	TRBD2	TGTGCCAGCAGCTTTGGCGGGAGCCCCTACAATGAGCAGTTCTTC	CASSFGGSPYNEQFF
15	TRBV4-1	-	TRBJ1-1	TRBD1	TGCGCCAGCAGCCAAGATGTAGGGGGCTTCCCTGAAGCTTTCTTT	CASSQDVGGFPEAFF